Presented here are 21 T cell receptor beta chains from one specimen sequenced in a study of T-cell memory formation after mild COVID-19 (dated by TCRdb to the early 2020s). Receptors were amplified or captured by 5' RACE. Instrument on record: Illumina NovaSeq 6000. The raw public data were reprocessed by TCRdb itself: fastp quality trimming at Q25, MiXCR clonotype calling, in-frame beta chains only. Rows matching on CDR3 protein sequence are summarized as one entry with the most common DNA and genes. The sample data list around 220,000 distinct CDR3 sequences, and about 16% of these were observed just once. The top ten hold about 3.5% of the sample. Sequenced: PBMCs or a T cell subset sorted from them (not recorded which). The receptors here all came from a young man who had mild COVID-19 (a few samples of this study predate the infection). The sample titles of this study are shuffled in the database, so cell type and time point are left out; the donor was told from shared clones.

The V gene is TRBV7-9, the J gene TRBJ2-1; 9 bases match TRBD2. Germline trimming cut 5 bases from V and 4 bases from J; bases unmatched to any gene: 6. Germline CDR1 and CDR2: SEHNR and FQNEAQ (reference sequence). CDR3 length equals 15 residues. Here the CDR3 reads CASSPRGGEYNEQFF. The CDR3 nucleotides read TGTGCCAGCAGCCCGCGGGGGGGAGAGTACAATGAGCAGTTCTTC. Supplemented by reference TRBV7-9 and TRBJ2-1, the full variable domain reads DTGVSQNPRHKITKRGQNVTFRCDPISEHNRLYWYRQTLGQGPEFLTYFQNEAQLEKSRLLSDRFSAERPKGSFSTLEIQRTEQGDSAMYLCASSPRGGEYNEQFFGPGTRLTVL.

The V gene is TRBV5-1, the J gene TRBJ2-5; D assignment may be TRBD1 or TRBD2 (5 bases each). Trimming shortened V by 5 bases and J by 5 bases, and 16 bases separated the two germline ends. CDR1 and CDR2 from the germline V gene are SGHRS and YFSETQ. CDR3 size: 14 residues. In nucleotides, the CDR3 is TGCGCCAGCAGTACCGGGACGCACCGCGAGACCCAGTACTTC. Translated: CASSTGTHRETQYF.

In DNA form, the CDR3 reads TGCGCCAGCAGCAACACCGACACTGAAGCTTTCTTT. It codes for CASSNTDTEAFF. The chain links TRBV5-1 to TRBJ1-1; D unclear. This CDR3 is built from 12 residues. V shed 4 bases and J shed 3 bases, with 7 bases lying between them. Germline-derived CDR1 and CDR2 are SGHRS and YFSETQ. Full variable domain (outside the CDR3, taken from reference TRBV5-1 and TRBJ1-1): KAGVTQTPRYLIKTRGQQVTLSCSPISGHRSVSWYQQTPGQGLQFLFEYFSETQRNKGNFPGRFSGRQFSNSRSEMNVSTLELGDSALYLCASSNTDTEAFFGQGTRLTVV.

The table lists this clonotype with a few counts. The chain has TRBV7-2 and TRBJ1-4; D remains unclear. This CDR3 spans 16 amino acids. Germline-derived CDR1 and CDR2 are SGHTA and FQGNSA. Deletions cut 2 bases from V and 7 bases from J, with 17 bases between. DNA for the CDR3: TGTGCCAGCAGCTTATTCGGTATCGGTTTAGGTGAAAAACTGTTTTTT. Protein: CASSLFGIGLGEKLFF.

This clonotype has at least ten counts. This chain's CDR3 is CASSYGGATDTQYF. CDR3 bases: TGTGCCAGCAGCTACGGGGGGGCCACAGATACGCAGTATTTT. This chain connects TRBV7-2 to TRBJ2-3; 8 nucleotides match TRBD2. J lost 2 bases, V lost 4 bases, and 2 bases had no gene match. This CDR3 has 14 residues. From germline, CDR1 is SGHTA and CDR2 FQGNSA.

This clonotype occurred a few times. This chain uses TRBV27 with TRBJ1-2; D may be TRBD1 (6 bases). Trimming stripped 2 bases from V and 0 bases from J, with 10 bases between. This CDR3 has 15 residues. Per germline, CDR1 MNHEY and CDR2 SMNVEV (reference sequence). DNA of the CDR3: TGTGCCAGCAGTTTAAGTAACAGGGCTAACTATGGCTACACCTTC. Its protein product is CASSLSNRANYGYTF.

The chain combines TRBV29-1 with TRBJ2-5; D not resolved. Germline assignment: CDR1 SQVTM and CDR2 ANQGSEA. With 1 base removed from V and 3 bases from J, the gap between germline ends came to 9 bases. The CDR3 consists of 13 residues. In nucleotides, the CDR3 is TGCAGCGTTGAAGCCCAAGGGAAAGAGACCCAGTACTTC. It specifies CSVEAQGKETQYF.

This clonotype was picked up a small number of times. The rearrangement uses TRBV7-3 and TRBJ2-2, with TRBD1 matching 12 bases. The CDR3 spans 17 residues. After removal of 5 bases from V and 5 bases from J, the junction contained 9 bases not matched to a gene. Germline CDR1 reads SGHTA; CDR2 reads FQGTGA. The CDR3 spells CASSLTGQGARTGELFF. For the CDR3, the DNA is TGTGCCAGCAGCCTTACGGGACAGGGGGCACGGACCGGGGAGCTGTTTTTT.

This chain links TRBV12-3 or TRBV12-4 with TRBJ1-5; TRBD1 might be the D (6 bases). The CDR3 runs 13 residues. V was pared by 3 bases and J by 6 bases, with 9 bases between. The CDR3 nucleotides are TGTGCCAGCAGTTTTGGGGGCATTCAGCCCCAGCATTTT. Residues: CASSFGGIQPQHF.

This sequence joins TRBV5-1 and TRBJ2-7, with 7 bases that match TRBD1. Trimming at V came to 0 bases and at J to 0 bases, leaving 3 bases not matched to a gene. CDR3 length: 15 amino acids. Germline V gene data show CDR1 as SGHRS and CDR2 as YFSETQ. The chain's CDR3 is CASSLARDSSYEQYF. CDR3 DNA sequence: TGCGCCAGCAGCTTGGCGAGGGACAGCTCCTACGAGCAGTACTTC.

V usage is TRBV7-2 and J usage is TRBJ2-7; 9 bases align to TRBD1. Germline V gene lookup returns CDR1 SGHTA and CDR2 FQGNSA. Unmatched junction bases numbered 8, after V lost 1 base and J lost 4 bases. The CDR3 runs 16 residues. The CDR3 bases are TGTGCCAGCAGCTTAGGGGGACAGGGAATGGGGTACGAGCAGTACTTC. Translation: CASSLGGQGMGYEQYF.

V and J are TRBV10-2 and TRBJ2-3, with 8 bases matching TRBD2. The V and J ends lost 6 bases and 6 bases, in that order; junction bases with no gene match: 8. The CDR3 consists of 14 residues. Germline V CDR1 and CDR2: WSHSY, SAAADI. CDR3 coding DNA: TGCGCCAGCAGGCTAGCGGGCTTTGGGGATACGCAGTATTTT. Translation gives CASRLAGFGDTQYF.

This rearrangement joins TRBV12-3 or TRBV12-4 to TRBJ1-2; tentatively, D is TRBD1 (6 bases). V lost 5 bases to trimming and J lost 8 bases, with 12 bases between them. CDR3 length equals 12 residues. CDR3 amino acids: CASSQGQTGYTF. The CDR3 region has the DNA TGTGCCAGCAGTCAGGGACAAACAGGCTACACCTTC.

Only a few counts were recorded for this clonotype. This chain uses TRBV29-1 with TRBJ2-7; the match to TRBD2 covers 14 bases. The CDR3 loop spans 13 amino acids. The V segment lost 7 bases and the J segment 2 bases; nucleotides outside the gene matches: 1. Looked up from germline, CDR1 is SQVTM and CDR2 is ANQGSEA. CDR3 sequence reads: CSAGLAGAYEQYF. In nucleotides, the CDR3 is TGCAGCGCGGGACTAGCGGGGGCCTACGAGCAGTACTTC.

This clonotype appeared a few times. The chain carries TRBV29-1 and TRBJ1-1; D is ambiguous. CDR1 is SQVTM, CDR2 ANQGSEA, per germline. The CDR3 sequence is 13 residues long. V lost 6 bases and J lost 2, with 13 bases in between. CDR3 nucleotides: TGCAGCGTCCGAAAGACGGCTAACACTGAAGCTTTCTTT. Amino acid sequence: CSVRKTANTEAFF. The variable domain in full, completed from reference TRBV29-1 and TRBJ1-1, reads SAVISQKPSRDICQRGTSLTIQCQVDSQVTMMFWYRQQPGQSLTLIATANQGSEATYESGFVIDKFPISRPNLTFSTLTVSNMSPEDSSIYLCSVRKTANTEAFFGQGTRLTVV.

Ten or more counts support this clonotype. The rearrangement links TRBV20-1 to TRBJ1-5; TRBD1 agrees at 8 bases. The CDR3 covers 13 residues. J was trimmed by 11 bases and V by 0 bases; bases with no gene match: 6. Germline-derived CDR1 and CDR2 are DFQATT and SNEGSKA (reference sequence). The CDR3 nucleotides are TGCAGTGCTAGAGATGACAGGGGTCAAGCCCAGCATTTT. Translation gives CSARDDRGQAQHF.

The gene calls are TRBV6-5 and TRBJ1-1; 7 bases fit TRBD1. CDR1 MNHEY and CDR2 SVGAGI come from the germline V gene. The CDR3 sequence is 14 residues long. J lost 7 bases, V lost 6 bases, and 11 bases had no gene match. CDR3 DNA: TGTGCCAGCAGAAAGTTAGGACAGGCCAATGAAGCTTTCTTT. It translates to CASRKLGQANEAFF.

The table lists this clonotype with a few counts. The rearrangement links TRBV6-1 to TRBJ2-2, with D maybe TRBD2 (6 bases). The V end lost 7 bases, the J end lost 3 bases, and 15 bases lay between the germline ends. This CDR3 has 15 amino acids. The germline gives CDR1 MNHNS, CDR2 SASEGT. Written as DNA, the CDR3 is TGTGCCAGCAACCTCCGGGGGATTGACACCGGGGAGCTGTTTTTT. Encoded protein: CASNLRGIDTGELFF.

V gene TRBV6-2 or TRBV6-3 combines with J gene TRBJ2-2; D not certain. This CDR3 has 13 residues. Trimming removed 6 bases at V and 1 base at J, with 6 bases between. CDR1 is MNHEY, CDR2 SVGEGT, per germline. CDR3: CASSVRNTGELFF. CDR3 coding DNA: TGTGCCAGCAGCGTCAGGAACACCGGGGAGCTGTTTTTT.

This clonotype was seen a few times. The CDR3 reads CASSFTVNQPQHF. In DNA, the CDR3 is TGCGCCAGCAGCTTCACAGTTAATCAGCCCCAGCATTTT. The chain carries TRBV5-1 and TRBJ1-5; D is uncertain. V gave up 2 bases and J gave up 4 bases, with 7 bases separating them. CDR1 is SGHRS and CDR2 is YFSETQ in the germline V gene. This CDR3 contains 13 residues.

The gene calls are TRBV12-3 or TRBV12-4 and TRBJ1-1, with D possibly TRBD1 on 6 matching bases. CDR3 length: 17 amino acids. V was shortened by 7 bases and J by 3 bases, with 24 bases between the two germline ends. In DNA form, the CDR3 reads TGTGCCAGCACCCCGAACTGGGGGGCCAAGGGGGACACTGAAGCTTTCTTT. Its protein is CASTPNWGAKGDTEAFF.